Listed here are 10 T cell receptor beta chains from one sample, sequenced in a study of shared clonotypes between healthy human individuals. Repertoires were generated with immunoSEQ multiplex PCR, while TCRdb's copy carries only in-frame clones and drops some. Of millions of clones in the sample, around nine tenths were seen once. Sequencing was carried out using naive CD4+ T cells sorted from blood. The subset was: CD45RA+ positively selected. These receptors all stem from a man younger than 35 in good health.

In regard to this clone: At one of its ends the junction is not consistent with the germline gene, which may arise from a read error. The V gene is TRBV5-4, the J gene TRBJ2-7, with 12 bases that match TRBD1. CDR3 length equals 18 residues. The germline V gene encodes CDR1 SGHNT and CDR2 YYREEE (reference sequence). DNA for the CDR3: TGCGCCAGCAGCCAAGAAGCGGGAACGGGACAGGGGGCAAGCGAGCAGGACTTC. Translating it yields CASSQEAGTGQGASEQDF. The variable domain in full, with the rest retrieved from reference TRBV5-4 and TRBJ2-7, is ETGVTQSPTHLIKTRGQQVTLRCSSQSGHNTVSWYQQALGQGPQFIFQYYREEENGRGNFPPRFSGLQFPNYSSELNVNALELDDSALYLCASSQEAGTGQGASEQDFGPGTRLTVT.

The rearrangement links TRBV13 to TRBJ2-3; TRBD2 agrees at 8 bases. The V and J ends lost 2 bases and 1 base, in that order; junction bases with no gene match: 2. Germline CDR1 reads PRHDT; CDR2 reads FYEKMQ (reference sequence). The CDR3 sequence is 15 residues long. In DNA, the CDR3 is TGTGCCAGCAGCTTAATGCGGGGGGGCACAGATACGCAGTATTTT. Amino acid sequence: CASSLMRGGTDTQYF.

The CDR3: CASSVEVAADHEQFF. The CDR3 bases are TGTGCCAGCAGCGTAGAGGTAGCGGCTGACCATGAGCAGTTCTTC. The chain combines TRBV9 with TRBJ2-1, with D possibly being TRBD2 (6 bases). The CDR3 extends over 15 amino acids. V was pared by 0 bases and J by 8 bases, with 15 bases between. Germline assignment: CDR1 SGDLS and CDR2 YYNGEE.

In DNA form, the CDR3 reads TGCGCCAGCAGCTTGATAGGCCAAAAAGGGGAGACCCAGTACTTC. Translated: CASSLIGQKGETQYF. The rearrangement uses TRBV5-1 and TRBJ2-5; D not certain. This CDR3 is 15 amino acids long. V dropped 1 base and J dropped 5 bases, with 15 bases sitting between them. Germline V lookup: CDR1 SGHRS, CDR2 YFSETQ.

The rearrangement links TRBV19 to TRBJ2-7; D is ambiguous. Trimming pared 6 bases from V and 0 bases from J, leaving 15 bases between. CDR1 and CDR2 from the germline V gene are LNHDA and SQIVND (reference sequence). The CDR3 runs 15 residues. The CDR3 nucleotides read TGTGCCAGTAGGCCCGGGCCGTCGAGCTCCTACGAGCAGTACTTC. Translation gives CASRPGPSSSYEQYF.

The chain uses TRBV19 and TRBJ2-2, with TRBD2 identical over 9 bases. The CDR3 sequence is 15 residues long. Germline V gene sequence: CDR1 LNHDA, CDR2 SQIVND (reference sequence). With V trimmed by 5 bases and J by 4 bases, 5 bases remained unmatched. The CDR3 sequence: CASSPSGAVTGELFF. In DNA form, the CDR3 reads TGTGCCAGTAGTCCTAGCGGGGCTGTCACCGGGGAGCTGTTTTTT.

The genes are TRBV7-2 and TRBJ1-6, with 9 bases lining up with TRBD1. In germline, CDR1 is SGHTA, CDR2 FQGNSA. The V segment lost 6 bases and the J segment 2 bases; nucleotides outside the gene matches: 5. The CDR3 is 16 residues long. CDR3 in amino acids: CASRRQGGAYNSPLHF. The CDR3 bases are TGTGCCAGCAGACGACAGGGGGGGGCCTATAATTCACCCCTCCACTTT.

The chain has TRBV5-5 and TRBJ2-7, with D perhaps matching TRBD2 (6 bases). V was trimmed by 4 bases and J by 4 bases, leaving 21 bases between them. Looked up from germline, CDR1 is SGHKS and CDR2 is YYEKEE (reference sequence). The CDR3 totals 16 residues. The CDR3 DNA reads as TGTGCCAGCAGCGGAAAGAGTACCGGGAGATCATACGAGCAGTACTTC. Encoded protein: CASSGKSTGRSYEQYF. Using reference TRBV5-5 and TRBJ2-7 for the parts outside the CDR3, the full variable domain is DAGVTQSPTHLIKTRGQQVTLRCSPISGHKSVSWYQQVLGQGPQFIFQYYEKEERGRGNFPDRFSARQFPNYSSELNVNALLLGDSALYLCASSGKSTGRSYEQYFGPGTRLTVT.

As regards this clone: The same CDR3 arises from other DNA sequences in this sample as well. The chain couples TRBV9 to TRBJ2-1; a weak D match, TRBD2 (6 bases). Deletions cut 2 bases from V and 3 bases from J, with 12 bases between. Germline CDR1 and CDR2: SGDLS and YYNGEE. The CDR3 extends over 15 amino acids. For the CDR3, the DNA is TGTGCCAGCAGCGTTGAGGGGACTTTCTACAATGAGCAGTTCTTC. Translated: CASSVEGTFYNEQFF.

In regard to this clone: The same CDR3 is also encoded by other DNA sequences in this sample. The rearrangement uses TRBV7-9 and TRBJ1-2; a weak D match, TRBD1 (6 bases). Trimming left V 2 bases short and J 8 bases short, with 12 bases between. Looked up from germline, CDR1 is SEHNR and CDR2 is FQNEAQ (reference sequence). The CDR3 consists of 13 residues. CDR3 loop: CASSLLGGSGYTF. The CDR3 DNA reads as TGTGCCAGCAGCTTATTAGGGGGATCCGGCTACACCTTC.